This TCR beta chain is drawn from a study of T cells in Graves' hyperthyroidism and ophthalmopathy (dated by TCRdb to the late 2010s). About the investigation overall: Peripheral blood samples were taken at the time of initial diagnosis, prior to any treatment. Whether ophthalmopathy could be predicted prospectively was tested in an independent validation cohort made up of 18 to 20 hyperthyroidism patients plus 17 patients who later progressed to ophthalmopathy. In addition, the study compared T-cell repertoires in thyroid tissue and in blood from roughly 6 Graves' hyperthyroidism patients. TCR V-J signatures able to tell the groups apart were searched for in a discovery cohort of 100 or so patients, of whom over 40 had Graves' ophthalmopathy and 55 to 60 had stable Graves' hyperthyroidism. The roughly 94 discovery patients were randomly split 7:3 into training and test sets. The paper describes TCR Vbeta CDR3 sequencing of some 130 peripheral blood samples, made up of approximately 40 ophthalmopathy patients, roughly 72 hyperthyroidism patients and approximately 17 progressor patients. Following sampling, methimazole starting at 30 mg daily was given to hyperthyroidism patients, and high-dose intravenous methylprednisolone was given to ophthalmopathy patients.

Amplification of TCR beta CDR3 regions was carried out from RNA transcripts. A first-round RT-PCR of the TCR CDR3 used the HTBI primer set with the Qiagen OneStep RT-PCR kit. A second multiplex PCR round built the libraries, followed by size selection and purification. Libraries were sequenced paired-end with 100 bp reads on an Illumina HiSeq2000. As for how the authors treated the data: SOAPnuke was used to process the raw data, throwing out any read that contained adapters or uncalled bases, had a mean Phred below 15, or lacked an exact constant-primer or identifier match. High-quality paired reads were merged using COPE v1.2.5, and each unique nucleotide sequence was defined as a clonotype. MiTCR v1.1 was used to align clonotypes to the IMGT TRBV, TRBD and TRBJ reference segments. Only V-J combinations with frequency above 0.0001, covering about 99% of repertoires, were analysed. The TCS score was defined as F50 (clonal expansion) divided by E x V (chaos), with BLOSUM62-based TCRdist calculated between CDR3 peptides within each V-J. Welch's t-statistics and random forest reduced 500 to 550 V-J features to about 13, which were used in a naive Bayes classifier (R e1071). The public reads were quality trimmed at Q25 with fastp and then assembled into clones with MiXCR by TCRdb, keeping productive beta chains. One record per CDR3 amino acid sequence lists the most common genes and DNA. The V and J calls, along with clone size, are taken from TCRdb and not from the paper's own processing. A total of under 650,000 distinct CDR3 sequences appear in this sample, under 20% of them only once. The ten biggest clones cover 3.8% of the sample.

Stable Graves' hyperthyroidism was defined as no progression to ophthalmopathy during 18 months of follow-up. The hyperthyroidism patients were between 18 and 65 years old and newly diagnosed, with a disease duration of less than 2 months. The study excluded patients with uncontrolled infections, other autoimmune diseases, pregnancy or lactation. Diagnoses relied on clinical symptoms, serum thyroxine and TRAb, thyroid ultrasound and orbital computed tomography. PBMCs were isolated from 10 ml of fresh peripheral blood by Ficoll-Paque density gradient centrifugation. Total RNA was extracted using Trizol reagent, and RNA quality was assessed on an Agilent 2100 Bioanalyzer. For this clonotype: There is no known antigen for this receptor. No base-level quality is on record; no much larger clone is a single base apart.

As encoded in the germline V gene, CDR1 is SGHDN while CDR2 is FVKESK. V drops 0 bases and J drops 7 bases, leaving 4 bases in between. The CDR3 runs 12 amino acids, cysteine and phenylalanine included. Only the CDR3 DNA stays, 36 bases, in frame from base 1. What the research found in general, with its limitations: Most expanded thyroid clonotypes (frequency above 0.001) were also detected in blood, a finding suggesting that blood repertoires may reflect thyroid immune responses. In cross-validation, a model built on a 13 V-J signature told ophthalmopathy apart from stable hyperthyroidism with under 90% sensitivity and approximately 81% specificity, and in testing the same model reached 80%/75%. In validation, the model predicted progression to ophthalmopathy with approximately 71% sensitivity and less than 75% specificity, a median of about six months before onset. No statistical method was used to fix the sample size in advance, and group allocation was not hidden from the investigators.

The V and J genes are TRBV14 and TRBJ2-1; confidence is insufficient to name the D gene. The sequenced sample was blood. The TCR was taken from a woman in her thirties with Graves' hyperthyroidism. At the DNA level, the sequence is TGTGCCAGCAGCCAAGAACAGAATGAGCAGTTCTTC. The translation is CASSQEQNEQFF.